The rows below give T cell receptor beta chains drawn from one sample of a study of vaccination and CD4 T cells after COVID-19. Which antigens these TCRs recognize remains unknown. TCRdb itself ran the PCR reads through MiXCR, one entry per CDR3 protein. The table includes about 14,000 distinct CDR3 sequences, more than 40% detected once. Specimen: CD4+ T cells from blood, cultured in vitro. The receptors derive from a human donor who had recovered from COVID-19. The conserved cysteine and the conserved F or W are not part of the CDR3 here. A row's size may be missing; if present it is once, few, many or a size class.

size: NA
V: TRBV7-9
CDR3: ASSSHSGRASGELF

size: few
V: TRBV6-1
CDR3: ASSDPPSNQPQH

size: once
V: TRBV2
CDR3: ASSESPYYGYT

size: NA
V: TRBV7-9
CDR3: ASSPRTDPTYEQY

size: few
V: TRBV20-1
CDR3: SARKTGVRTEAF

size: NA
V: TRBV6-5
CDR3: ASSYKDTQY

size: NA
V: TRBV7-3
CDR3: ASSSQGVGTEAF

size: NA
V: TRBV27
CDR3: ASSAGTTSNEQF

size: NA
V: TRBV20-1
CDR3: SAQISPDTQY

size: NA
V: TRBV27
CDR3: ASSYSSAGEQF

size: NA
V: TRBV15
CDR3: ATSSSGTDTQY

size: NA
V: TRBV12-3/TRBV12-4
CDR3: ASSLWREVLEQY

size: NA
V: TRBV7-8
CDR3: ASSLAVAVGETQY

size: NA
V: TRBV19
CDR3: ASSISATGGKPQH

size: few
V: TRBV20-1
CDR3: SARGRQVANSPLH

size: NA
V: TRBV7-3
CDR3: ASSLGTSGIGEQF

size: NA
V: TRBV20-1
CDR3: SASSGGGIHSSTDTQY

size: NA
V: TRBV20-1
CDR3: SVPGQGNSGELF

size: NA
V: TRBV20-1
CDR3: SAREGDNEQF

size: NA
V: TRBV28
CDR3: ASNLGQEAEAF

size: NA
V: TRBV20-1
CDR3: SATQGASYEQY

size: NA
V: TRBV28
CDR3: ATDNGQPQH

size: NA
V: TRBV19
CDR3: ASKREGTYEQY

size: NA
V: TRBV20-1
CDR3: STGTSGATDTQY

size: NA
V: TRBV12-3/TRBV12-4
CDR3: ASSKPGQGWYGYT

size: few
V: TRBV24-1
CDR3: ATSDSSSGTVYGYT

size: NA
V: TRBV2
CDR3: ASRPGVSTDTQY

size: NA
V: TRBV19
CDR3: ASSSWDTSYEQY

size: NA
V: TRBV27
CDR3: ASSLWPPYEQY

size: once
V: TRBV19
CDR3: ASSIGTGMWSDTQY

size: NA
V: TRBV20-1
CDR3: SARGDREVYEQY

size: NA
V: TRBV20-1
CDR3: SARDPSVYGNEQF

size: NA
V: TRBV10-1
CDR3: ASSAGLNEKLF

size: NA
V: TRBV12-3/TRBV12-4
CDR3: ASSLNGPGDYGYT

size: few
V: TRBV28
CDR3: ASSLDSSANYGYT

size: NA
V: TRBV24-1
CDR3: ATSDARAGSYNEQF

size: NA
V: TRBV11-2
CDR3: ASSLQRATQY

size: NA
V: TRBV10-1
CDR3: ASSLTRDTDTQY

size: NA
V: TRBV20-1
CDR3: SADRGTDTQY

size: NA
V: TRBV20-1
CDR3: SARAGGHSSGNTIY

size: NA
V: TRBV27
CDR3: ASSVHYSGKYTGELF

size: few
V: TRBV27
CDR3: ASSFSTGRETPLH

size: NA
V: TRBV12-3/TRBV12-4
CDR3: ASRPGQQRNEQF

size: few
V: TRBV27
CDR3: ASSFLSGKGQPQH

size: medium-sized
V: TRBV12-3/TRBV12-4
CDR3: ASRFSMNTEAF

size: once
V: TRBV7-9
CDR3: ASSLVGSTDTQY

size: NA
V: TRBV7-2
CDR3: ASSPRFAWKDTQY

size: NA
V: TRBV20-1
CDR3: SASTGGPVKTQY